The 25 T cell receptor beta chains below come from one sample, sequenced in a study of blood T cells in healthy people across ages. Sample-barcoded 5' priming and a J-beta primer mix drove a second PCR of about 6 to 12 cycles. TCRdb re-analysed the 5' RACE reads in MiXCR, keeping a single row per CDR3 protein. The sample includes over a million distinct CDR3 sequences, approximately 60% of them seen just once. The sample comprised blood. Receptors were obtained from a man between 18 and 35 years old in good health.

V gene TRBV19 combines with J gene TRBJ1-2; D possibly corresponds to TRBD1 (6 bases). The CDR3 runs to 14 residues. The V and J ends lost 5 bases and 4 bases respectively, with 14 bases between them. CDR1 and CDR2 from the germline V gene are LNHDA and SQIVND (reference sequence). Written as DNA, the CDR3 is TGTGCCAGTAGTCCCGGACAGAACCTCTATGGCTACACCTTC. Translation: CASSPGQNLYGYTF.

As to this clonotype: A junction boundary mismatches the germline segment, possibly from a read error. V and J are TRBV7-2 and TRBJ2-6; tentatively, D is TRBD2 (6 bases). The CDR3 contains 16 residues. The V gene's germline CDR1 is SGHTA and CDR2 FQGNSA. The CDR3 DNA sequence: TGTGCCAGCAGGCTAGCGAAAAGCTCTGGGGCCAACGTCCCGACTTTC. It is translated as CASRLAKSSGANVPTF.

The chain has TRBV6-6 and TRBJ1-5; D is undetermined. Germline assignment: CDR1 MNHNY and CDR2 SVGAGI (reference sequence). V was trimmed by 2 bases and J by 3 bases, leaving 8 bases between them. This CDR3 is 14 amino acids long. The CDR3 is CASSYHGFNQPQHF. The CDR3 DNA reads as TGTGCCAGCAGTTACCATGGATTCAATCAGCCCCAGCATTTT.

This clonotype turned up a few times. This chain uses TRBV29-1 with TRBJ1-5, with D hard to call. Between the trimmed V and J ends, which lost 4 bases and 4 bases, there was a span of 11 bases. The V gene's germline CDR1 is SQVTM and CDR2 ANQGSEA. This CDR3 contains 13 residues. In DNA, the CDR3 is TGCAGCGTTGTCGGGCCTGGGAATCAGCCCCAGCATTTT. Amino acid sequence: CSVVGPGNQPQHF.

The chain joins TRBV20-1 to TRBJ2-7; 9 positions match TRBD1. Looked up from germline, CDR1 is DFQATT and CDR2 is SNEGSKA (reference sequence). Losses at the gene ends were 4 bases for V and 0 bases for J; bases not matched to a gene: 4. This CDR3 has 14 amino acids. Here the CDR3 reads CSAMGQGHSYEQYF. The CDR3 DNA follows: TGCAGTGCTATGGGACAGGGCCACTCCTACGAGCAGTACTTC.

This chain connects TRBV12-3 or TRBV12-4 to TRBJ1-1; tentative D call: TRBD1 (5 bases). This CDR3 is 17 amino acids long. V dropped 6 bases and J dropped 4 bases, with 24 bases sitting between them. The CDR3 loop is CASRNPQGRVGGTEAFF. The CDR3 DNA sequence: TGTGCCAGCAGAAACCCGCAGGGCCGCGTGGGGGGCACTGAAGCTTTCTTT.

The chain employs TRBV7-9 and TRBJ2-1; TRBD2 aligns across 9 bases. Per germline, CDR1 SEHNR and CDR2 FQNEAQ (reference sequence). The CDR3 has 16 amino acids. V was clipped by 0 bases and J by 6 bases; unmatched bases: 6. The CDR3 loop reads CASSLAFTSGSNEQFF. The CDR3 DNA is TGTGCCAGCAGCTTAGCGTTTACTAGCGGGTCCAATGAGCAGTTCTTC.

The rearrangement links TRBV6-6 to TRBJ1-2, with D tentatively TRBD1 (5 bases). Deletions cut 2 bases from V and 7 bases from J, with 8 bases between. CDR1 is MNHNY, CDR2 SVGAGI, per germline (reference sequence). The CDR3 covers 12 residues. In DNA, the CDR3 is TGTGCCAGCAGTTACCCAGGGTCTGGCTACACCTTC. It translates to CASSYPGSGYTF.

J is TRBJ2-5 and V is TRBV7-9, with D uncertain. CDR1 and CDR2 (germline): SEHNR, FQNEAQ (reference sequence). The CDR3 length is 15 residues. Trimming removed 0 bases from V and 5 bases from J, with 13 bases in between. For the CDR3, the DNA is TGTGCCAGCAGCTTAGCCGGCCTTACAAAGGAGACCCAGTACTTC. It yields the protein CASSLAGLTKETQYF.

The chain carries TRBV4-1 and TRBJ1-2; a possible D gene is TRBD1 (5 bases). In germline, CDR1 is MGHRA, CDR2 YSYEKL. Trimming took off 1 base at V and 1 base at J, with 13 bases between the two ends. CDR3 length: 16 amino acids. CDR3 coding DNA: TGCGCCAGCAGCCAAGTCCCCCGACAGTATAACTATGGCTACACCTTC. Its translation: CASSQVPRQYNYGYTF.

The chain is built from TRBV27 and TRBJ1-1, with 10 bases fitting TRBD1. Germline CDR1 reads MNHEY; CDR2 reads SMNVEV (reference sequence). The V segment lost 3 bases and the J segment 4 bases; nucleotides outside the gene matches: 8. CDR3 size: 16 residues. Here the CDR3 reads CASSLLRDRGSTEAFF. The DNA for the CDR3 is TGTGCCAGCAGTTTGCTCCGGGACAGGGGATCCACTGAAGCTTTCTTT.

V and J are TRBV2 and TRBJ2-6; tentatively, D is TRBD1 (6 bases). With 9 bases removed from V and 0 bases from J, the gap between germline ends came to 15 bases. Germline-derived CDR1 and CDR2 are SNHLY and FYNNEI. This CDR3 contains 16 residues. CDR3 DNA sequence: TGTGCCAGTTTACGGGACATAAGCTCTGGGGCCAACGTCCTGACTTTC. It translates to CASLRDISSGANVLTF.

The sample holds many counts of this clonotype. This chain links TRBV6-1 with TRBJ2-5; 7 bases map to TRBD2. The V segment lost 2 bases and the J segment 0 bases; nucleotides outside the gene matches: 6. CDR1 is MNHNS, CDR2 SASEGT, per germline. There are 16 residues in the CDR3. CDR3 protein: CASSELAGENQETQYF. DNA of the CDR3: TGTGCCAGCAGTGAATTGGCGGGGGAGAACCAAGAGACCCAGTACTTC.

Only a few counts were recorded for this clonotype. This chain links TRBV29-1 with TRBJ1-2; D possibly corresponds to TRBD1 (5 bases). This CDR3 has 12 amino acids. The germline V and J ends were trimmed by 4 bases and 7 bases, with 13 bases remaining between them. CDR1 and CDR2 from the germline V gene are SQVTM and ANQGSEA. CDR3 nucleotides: TGCAGCGTTGGGCAGGGTAGCGCTGGCTACACCTTC. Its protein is CSVGQGSAGYTF. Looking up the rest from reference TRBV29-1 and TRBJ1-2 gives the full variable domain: SAVISQKPSRDICQRGTSLTIQCQVDSQVTMMFWYRQQPGQSLTLIATANQGSEATYESGFVIDKFPISRPNLTFSTLTVSNMSPEDSSIYLCSVGQGSAGYTFGSGTRLTVV.

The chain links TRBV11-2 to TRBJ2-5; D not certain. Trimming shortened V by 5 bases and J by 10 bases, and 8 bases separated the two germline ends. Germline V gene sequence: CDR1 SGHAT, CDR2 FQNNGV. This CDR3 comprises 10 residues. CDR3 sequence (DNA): TGTGCCAGCAGCGGACGAGACCAGTACTTC. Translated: CASSGRDQYF.

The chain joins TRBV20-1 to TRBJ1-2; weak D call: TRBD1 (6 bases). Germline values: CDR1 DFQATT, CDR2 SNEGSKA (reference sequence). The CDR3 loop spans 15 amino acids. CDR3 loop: CRARERGAADYGYTF. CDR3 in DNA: TGCAGAGCCCGGGAGCGGGGGGCGGCAGACTATGGCTACACCTTC.

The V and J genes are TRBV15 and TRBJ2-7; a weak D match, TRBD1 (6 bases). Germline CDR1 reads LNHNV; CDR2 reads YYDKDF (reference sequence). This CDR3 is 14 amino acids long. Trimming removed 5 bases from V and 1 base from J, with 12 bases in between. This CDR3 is CATSVRQASYEQYF. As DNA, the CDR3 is TGTGCCACCAGCGTTAGACAGGCGTCCTACGAGCAGTACTTC.

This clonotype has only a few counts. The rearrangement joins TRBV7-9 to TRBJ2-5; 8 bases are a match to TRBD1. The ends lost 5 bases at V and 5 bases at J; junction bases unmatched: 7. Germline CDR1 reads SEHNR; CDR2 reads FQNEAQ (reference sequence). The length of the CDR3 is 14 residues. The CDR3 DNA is TGTGCCAGCAGCAACAGGGGGAAATCGGAGACCCAGTACTTC. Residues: CASSNRGKSETQYF.

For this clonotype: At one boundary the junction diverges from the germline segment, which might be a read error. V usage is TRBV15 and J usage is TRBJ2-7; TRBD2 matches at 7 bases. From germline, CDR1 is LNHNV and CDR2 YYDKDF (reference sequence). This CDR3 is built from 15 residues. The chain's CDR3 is CAISRGGTTDYEQYF. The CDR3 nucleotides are TGTGCCATCAGCAGAGGCGGGACTACCGACTACGAGCAGTACTTC. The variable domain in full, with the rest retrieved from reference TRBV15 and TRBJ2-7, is DAMVIQNPRYQVTQFGKPVTLSCSQTLNHNVMYWYQQKSSQAPKLLFHYYDKDFNNEADTPDNFQSRRPNTSFCFLDIRSPGLGDTAMYLCAISRGGTTDYEQYFGPGTRLTVT.

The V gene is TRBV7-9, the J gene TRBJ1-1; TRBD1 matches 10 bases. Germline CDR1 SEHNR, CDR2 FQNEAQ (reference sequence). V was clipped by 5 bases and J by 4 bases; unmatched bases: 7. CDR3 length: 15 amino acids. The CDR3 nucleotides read TGTGCCAGCAGCCCCACCGGACAGGGGGGCACTGAAGCTTTCTTT. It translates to CASSPTGQGGTEAFF.

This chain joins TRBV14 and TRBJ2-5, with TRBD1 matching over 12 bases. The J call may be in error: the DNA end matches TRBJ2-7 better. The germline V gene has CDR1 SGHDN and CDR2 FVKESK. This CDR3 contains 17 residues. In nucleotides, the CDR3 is TGTGCCAGCAGCCAAGAGGGGGGACAGGGGGCCACCTACGAGCAGTACTTC. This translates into CASSQEGGQGATYEQYF.

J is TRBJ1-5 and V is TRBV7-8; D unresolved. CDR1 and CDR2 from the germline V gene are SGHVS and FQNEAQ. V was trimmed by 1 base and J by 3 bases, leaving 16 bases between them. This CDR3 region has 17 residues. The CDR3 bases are TGTGCCAGCAGCTTAGGAAGCAGCCCGAATTCCAATCAGCCCCAGCATTTT. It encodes CASSLGSSPNSNQPQHF.

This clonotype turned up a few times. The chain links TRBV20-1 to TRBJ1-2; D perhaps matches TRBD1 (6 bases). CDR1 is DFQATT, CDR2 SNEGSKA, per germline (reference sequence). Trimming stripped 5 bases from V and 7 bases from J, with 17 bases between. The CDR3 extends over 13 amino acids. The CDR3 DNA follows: TGCAGTGCTCAGAACAGGGCGGAGGGTGGCTACACCTTC. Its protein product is CSAQNRAEGGYTF.

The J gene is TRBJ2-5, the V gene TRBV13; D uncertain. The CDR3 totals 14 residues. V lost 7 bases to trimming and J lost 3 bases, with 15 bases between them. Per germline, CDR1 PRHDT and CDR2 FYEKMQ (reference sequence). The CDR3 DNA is TGTGCCAGCAACTTGCGATTACGGGAAGAGACCCAGTACTTC. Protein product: CASNLRLREETQYF.

CDR3 DNA: TGCAGCGTAGGGACAGAACATTACTACCACTACGAGCAGTACTTC. The encoded protein is CSVGTEHYYHYEQYF. This sequence joins TRBV29-1 and TRBJ2-4, with 7 bases identical to TRBD1. The J call is uncertain, as TRBJ2-7 better fits the DNA end. CDR3 length: 15 amino acids. In germline, CDR1 is SQVTM, CDR2 ANQGSEA.